The table lists the clone carrying this T cell receptor (beta chain) with many counts. These data belong to a study of CD8 T cells in ankylosing spondylitis. This CDR3 spans 14 amino acids. Trimming stripped 4 bases from V and 5 bases from J, with 14 bases between. Per the germline V gene, CDR1 is SQVTM and CDR2 is ANQGSEA. MiXCR, run by TCRdb on the 5' RACE reads, gives a single entry per CDR3 protein. The sample gives 150,000 to 200,000 distinct CDR3 sequences, 18% of which show up once; 3.5% to 5% is in the top ten. The chain couples TRBV29-1 to TRBJ2-2, with D tentatively TRBD1 or TRBD2 (5 bases each). The sample comprised blood, either unsorted or a sorted T cell fraction (not recorded which). The sequence was collected from a male donor aged 10-35 years with ankylosing spondylitis or in good health (not recorded which). The chain's CDR3 is CSVGGTLRTGELFF. The DNA for the CDR3 is TGCAGCGTTGGAGGGACCTTACGTACCGGGGAGCTGTTTTTT.